These 2 T cell receptor beta chains share one sample of origin, sequenced in a study of blood T cells in healthy people across ages. For the second PCR, which ran for about 7 to 11 cycles, a sample-barcoded 5' primer and a J-beta primer mix were used. TCRdb re-called the 5' RACE reads with MiXCR, one entry per CDR3 protein. The sample has 760,000 or so distinct CDR3 sequences, roughly 25% seen once. The data were also submitted as part of a second study, on T cells of mothers and their children.

Sequencing used blood. The receptors were sampled from a boy aged 5-17 years in good health.

Only a few counts were recorded for this clonotype. This rearrangement joins TRBV6-6 to TRBJ2-5; D possibly corresponds to TRBD2 (7 bases). Gene TRBJ2-1 matches the end of the DNA better, so the J call may be wrong. Germline V gives CDR1 MNHNY, CDR2 SVGAGI (reference sequence). The CDR3 spans 15 residues. CDR3 coding DNA: TGTGCCAGCAGTTCTCACTCGGCGGGGGCGAACGAGCAGTTCTTC. Protein product: CASSSHSAGANEQFF.

The chain couples TRBV20-1 to TRBJ2-7, with TRBD2 identical over 7 bases. This CDR3 is 14 amino acids long. Germline lookup yields CDR1 DFQATT and CDR2 SNEGSKA (reference sequence). Germline trimming cut 6 bases from V and 1 base from J; bases unmatched to any gene: 9. The CDR3 coding sequence is TGCAGTGCCAAAGGGAGCGGGGTTTCCTACGAGCAGTACTTC. Its protein is CSAKGSGVSYEQYF.